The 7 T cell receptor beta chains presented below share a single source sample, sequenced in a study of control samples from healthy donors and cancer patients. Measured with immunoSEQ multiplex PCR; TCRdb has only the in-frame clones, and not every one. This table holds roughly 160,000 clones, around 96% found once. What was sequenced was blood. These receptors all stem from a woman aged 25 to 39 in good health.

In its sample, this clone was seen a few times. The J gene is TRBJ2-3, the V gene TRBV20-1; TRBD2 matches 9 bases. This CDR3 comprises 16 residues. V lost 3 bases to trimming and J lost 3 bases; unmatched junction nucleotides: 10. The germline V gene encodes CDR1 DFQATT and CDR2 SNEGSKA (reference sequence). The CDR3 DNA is TGCAGTGCTAGTGGGTCGCGGGGGGGCCTGACAGATACGCAGTATTTT. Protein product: CSASGSRGGLTDTQYF.

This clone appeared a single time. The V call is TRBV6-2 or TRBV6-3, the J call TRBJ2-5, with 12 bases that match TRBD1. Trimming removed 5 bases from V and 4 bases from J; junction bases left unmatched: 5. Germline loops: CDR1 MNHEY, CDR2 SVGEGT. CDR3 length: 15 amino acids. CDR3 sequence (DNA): TGTGCCAGCAGTATGGGACAGGGGGCCGCAGAGACCCAGTACTTC. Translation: CASSMGQGAAETQYF.

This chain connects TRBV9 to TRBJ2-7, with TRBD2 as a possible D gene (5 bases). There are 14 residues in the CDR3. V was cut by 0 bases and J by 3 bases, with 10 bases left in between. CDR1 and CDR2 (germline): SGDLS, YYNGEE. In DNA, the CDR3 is TGTGCCAGCAGCGTAGGGGCTAGCAGCTACGAGCAGTACTTC. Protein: CASSVGASSYEQYF.

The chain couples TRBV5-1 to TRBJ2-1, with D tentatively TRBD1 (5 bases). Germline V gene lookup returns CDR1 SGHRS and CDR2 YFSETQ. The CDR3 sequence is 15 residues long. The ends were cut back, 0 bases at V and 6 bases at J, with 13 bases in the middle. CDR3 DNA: TGCGCCAGCAGCTTGGATGGCAACAGGCCCAATGAGCAGTTCTTC. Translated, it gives CASSLDGNRPNEQFF. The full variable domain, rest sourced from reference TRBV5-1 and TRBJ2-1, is KAGVTQTPRYLIKTRGQQVTLSCSPISGHRSVSWYQQTPGQGLQFLFEYFSETQRNKGNFPGRFSGRQFSNSRSEMNVSTLELGDSALYLCASSLDGNRPNEQFFGPGTRLTVL.

CDR3: CASSHERLAGGPDEQYF. Written as DNA, the CDR3 is TGTGCCAGCAGCCACGAGAGACTAGCGGGGGGGCCTGACGAGCAGTACTTC. The J gene is TRBJ2-7, the V gene TRBV5-8, with 14 bases fitting TRBD2. V lost 4 bases, J lost 5 bases, and 11 bases stayed unmatched. Germline V CDR1 and CDR2: SGHTS, YDEGEE. The CDR3 is made up of 17 amino acids.

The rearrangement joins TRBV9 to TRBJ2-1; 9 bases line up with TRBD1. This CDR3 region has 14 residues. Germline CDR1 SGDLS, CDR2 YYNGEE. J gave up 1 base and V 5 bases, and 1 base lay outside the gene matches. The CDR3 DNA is TGTGCCAGCAGTGGGACAGGGTCCTACAATGAGCAGTTCTTC. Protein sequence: CASSGTGSYNEQFF.

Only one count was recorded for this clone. The CDR3 sequence: CATSDRTGDNSYNEQFF. CDR3 nucleotide sequence: TGTGCCACCAGTGACCGGACAGGGGACAACTCCTACAATGAGCAGTTCTTC. The V and J genes are TRBV24-1 and TRBJ2-1, with 9 bases lining up with TRBD1. Germline CDR1 and CDR2: KGHDR and SFDVKD. V lost 4 bases, J lost 0 bases, and 6 bases stayed unmatched. CDR3 size: 17 residues.